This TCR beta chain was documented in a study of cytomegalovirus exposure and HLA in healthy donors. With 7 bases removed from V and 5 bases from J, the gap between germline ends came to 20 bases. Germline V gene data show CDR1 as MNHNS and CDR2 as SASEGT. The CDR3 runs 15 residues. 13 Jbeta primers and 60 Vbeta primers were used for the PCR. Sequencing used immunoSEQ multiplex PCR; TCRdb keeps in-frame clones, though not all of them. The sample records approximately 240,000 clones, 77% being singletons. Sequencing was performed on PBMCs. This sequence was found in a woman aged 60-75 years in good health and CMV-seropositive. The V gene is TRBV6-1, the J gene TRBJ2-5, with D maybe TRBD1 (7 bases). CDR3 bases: TGTGCCAGCACTCGACAGGGAGGTAGTGGGGAGACCCAGTACTTC. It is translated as CASTRQGGSGETQYF.